The 14 T cell receptor beta chains below were found in one sample sequenced in a study of blood T cell repertoires in COVID-19 (dated by TCRdb to about 2020). Libraries were made using the immunoSEQ multiplex PCR assay. TCRdb took over this immuneACCESS table, retaining in-frame rearrangements with V and J assigned. Such tables are incomplete; in checked studies, under half of the missing clones stem from an unresolved V gene, and the remainder is unexplained. Counted in this sample were roughly 380,000 clones; approximately 91% of them appeared once. Clones ranked in the top ten supply 0.95% to 1.1% of the sample. The sequenced material came from PBMCs or T cells enriched from blood (not recorded which). Every receptor here comes from a woman aged 25 to 39 who had been exposed to COVID-19.

The chain recombines TRBV2 with TRBJ1-6; 7 nucleotides agree with TRBD1. Germline lookup yields CDR1 SNHLY and CDR2 FYNNEI. V was clipped by 1 base and J by 9 bases; unmatched bases: 12. The CDR3 is 17 residues long. CDR3 bases: TGTGCCAGCAGTGAAGAAAGGGGGCGCTTTCATAGTTCACCCCTCCACTTT. Its translation is CASSEERGRFHSSPLHF.

This chain joins TRBV30 and TRBJ2-3, with TRBD2 matching 8 bases. V dropped 0 bases and J dropped 5; count of bases not matched to a gene: 7. The CDR3 runs to 15 residues. CDR1 and CDR2 from the germline V gene are GTSNPN and SVGIG (reference sequence). CDR3: CAWSVGLAGVDTQYF. CDR3 bases: TGTGCCTGGAGTGTAGGTCTAGCGGGCGTAGATACGCAGTATTTT.

The chain links TRBV5-8 to TRBJ2-7, with 10 nucleotides matching TRBD1. The CDR3 has 15 amino acids. CDR1 and CDR2 (germline): SGHTS, YDEGEE. V shed 2 bases, J shed 3 bases, and the junction held 5 bases outside the gene matches. The CDR3 is CASSFNRDRGYEQYF. In nucleotides, the CDR3 is TGTGCCAGCAGCTTTAACCGGGACAGGGGCTACGAGCAGTACTTC.

The chain is built from TRBV24-1 and TRBJ2-2, with 9 bases matching TRBD2. Trimming at V came to 1 base and at J to 5 bases, leaving 7 bases not matched to a gene. Germline-derived CDR1 and CDR2 are KGHDR and SFDVKD. The CDR3 extends over 17 amino acids. The CDR3 nucleotides read TGTGCCACCAGTGATTTTTCGATAGCGGGAGTGACCGGGGAGCTGTTTTTT. Amino acids: CATSDFSIAGVTGELFF.

The chain combines TRBV3-1 (or the pseudogene TRBV3-2) with TRBJ2-7; a weak D match, TRBD1 (5 bases). The CDR3 sequence is 11 residues long. Trimming shortened V by 1 base and J by 13 bases, and 11 bases separated the two germline ends. Germline values: CDR1 LGHDT, CDR2 YNNKEL (reference sequence). As DNA, the CDR3 is TGTGCCAGCAGCCAAGGGCAGGGTCTATACTTC. Residues: CASSQGQGLYF.

The chain joins TRBV5-1 to TRBJ1-6; TRBD1 agrees at 10 bases. The germline gives CDR1 SGHRS, CDR2 YFSETQ. Losses at the gene ends were 0 bases for V and 8 bases for J; bases not matched to a gene: 11. CDR3 length equals 18 residues. The CDR3 DNA reads as TGCGCCAGCAGCTTGGTCTTCGACAGGGGGCCAACTTATTCACCCCTCCACTTT. Translating gives CASSLVFDRGPTYSPLHF.

The chain employs TRBV5-1 and TRBJ1-2, with unresolved D. Germline assignment: CDR1 SGHRS and CDR2 YFSETQ. The V end was cut by 0 bases, the J end by 4 bases, with 10 bases between. This CDR3 is built from 14 residues. The CDR3 region has the DNA TGCGCCAGCAGCTTGGAGAGAAACCGCTATGGCTACACCTTC. It yields the protein CASSLERNRYGYTF. The variable domain in full, with the rest retrieved from reference TRBV5-1 and TRBJ1-2, is KAGVTQTPRYLIKTRGQQVTLSCSPISGHRSVSWYQQTPGQGLQFLFEYFSETQRNKGNFPGRFSGRQFSNSRSEMNVSTLELGDSALYLCASSLERNRYGYTFGSGTRLTVV.

This chain uses TRBV5-1 with TRBJ2-7, with D possibly being TRBD1 (6 bases). Trimming removed 6 bases at V and 3 bases at J, with 13 bases between. CDR3 length: 13 amino acids. CDR1 is SGHRS and CDR2 is YFSETQ in the germline V gene. The CDR3 loop is CASMDSPNYEQYF. CDR3 DNA: TGCGCCAGCATGGACAGCCCAAACTACGAGCAGTACTTC.

The J gene is TRBJ1-1, the V gene TRBV7-2, with D perhaps matching TRBD1 (6 bases). V lost 5 bases to trimming and J lost 1 base, with 8 bases between them. CDR1 SGHTA and CDR2 FQGNSA come from the germline V gene. There are 13 residues in the CDR3. CDR3 sequence: CASSQDRNTEAFF. DNA of the CDR3: TGTGCCAGCAGCCAGGACAGGAACACTGAAGCTTTCTTT.

The V call is TRBV24-1, the J call TRBJ2-5; 12 bases are shared with TRBD2. The germline gives CDR1 KGHDR, CDR2 SFDVKD. Unmatched junction bases numbered 7, after V lost 3 bases and J lost 3 bases. The CDR3 contains 17 residues. The CDR3 region has the DNA TGTGCCACCAGTGATACTTATGCTAGCGGGAGGGAAGAGACCCAGTACTTC. Its protein product is CATSDTYASGREETQYF.

The chain joins TRBV7-2 to TRBJ2-2; D perhaps matches TRBD1 (6 bases). V shed 3 bases and J shed 6 bases, with 8 bases lying between them. The CDR3 runs 13 residues. CDR1 is SGHTA and CDR2 is FQGNSA in the germline V gene. Here the CDR3 reads CASSLTGPGELFF. The CDR3 DNA sequence: TGTGCCAGCAGCTTGACAGGTCCCGGGGAGCTGTTTTTT.

V usage is TRBV2 and J usage is TRBJ1-2; tentative D call: TRBD1 (5 bases). The CDR3 runs to 13 residues. The V end lost 6 bases, the J end lost 1 base, and 9 bases lay between the germline ends. CDR1 SNHLY and CDR2 FYNNEI come from the germline V gene. The CDR3 sequence is CASRWTFNYGYTF. CDR3 DNA: TGTGCCAGCAGGTGGACATTTAACTATGGCTACACCTTC.

The chain combines TRBV6-5 with TRBJ2-1; 8 nucleotides line up with TRBD1. The V and J ends lost 7 bases and 8 bases, in that order; junction bases with no gene match: 13. Per the germline V gene, CDR1 is MNHEY and CDR2 is SVGAGI. The CDR3 spans 15 residues. CDR3 DNA sequence: TGTGCCAGCACCGCCCGATGGACAGGGATCGATGAGCAGTTCTTC. Protein product: CASTARWTGIDEQFF.

The J gene is TRBJ2-1, the V gene TRBV11-2, with TRBD2 matching 11 bases. The germline gives CDR1 SGHAT, CDR2 FQNNGV. CDR3 length equals 16 residues. Germline trimming cut 0 bases from V and 6 bases from J; bases unmatched to any gene: 4. The CDR3 sequence is CASSLELAGGGNEQFF. CDR3 bases: TGTGCCAGCAGCTTAGAGCTAGCGGGAGGAGGCAATGAGCAGTTCTTC.